A selection of T cell receptor beta chains follows, all from one sample in a study of blood T cell repertoires in COVID-19. Profiled with immunoSEQ multiplex PCR; TCRdb holds only in-frame clones, not every one. This sample has roughly 200,000 clones, with approximately 80% found just once. The sequencing sample was made of peripheral blood. These receptors were taken from a woman between 35 and 50 years old with COVID-19, enrolled during active disease. Each CDR3 is given with its conserved first and last residue. The order of the fields is D gene, J gene, V gene, clone size, CDR3 protein, CDR3 DNA. D genes are given only for firm matches. The size field is filled for only some rows; it gives once, few, many or a size class.

d_call: .; j_call: TRBJ2-5; v_call: TRBV28; clone_size: few; cdr3_aa: CASSKTQLWSYQETQYF; cdr3_nt: TGTGCCAGCAGCAAAACCCAACTGTGGTCTTACCAAGAGACCCAGTACTTC
d_call: TRBD1; j_call: TRBJ2-4; v_call: TRBV19; clone_size: few; cdr3_aa: CASTGQGAALNIQYF; cdr3_nt: TGTGCCAGTACCGGACAGGGGGCGGCCCTAAACATTCAGTACTTC
d_call: .; j_call: TRBJ2-2; v_call: TRBV27; clone_size: few; cdr3_aa: CASSFRTGELFF; cdr3_nt: TGTGCCAGCAGTTTCAGGACCGGGGAGCTGTTTTTT
d_call: .; j_call: TRBJ2-7; v_call: TRBV5-6; clone_size: .; cdr3_aa: CASSLRMGAGLYEQYF; cdr3_nt: TGTGCCAGCAGCTTGAGAATGGGGGCAGGGTTATACGAGCAGTACTTC
d_call: .; j_call: TRBJ2-3; v_call: TRBV5-1; clone_size: few; cdr3_aa: CASSATSVADTQYF; cdr3_nt: TGCGCCAGCAGCGCGACTAGTGTTGCGGATACGCAGTATTTT
d_call: TRBD1; j_call: TRBJ2-4; v_call: TRBV9; clone_size: .; cdr3_aa: CASSLGQQFGIQYF; cdr3_nt: TGTGCCAGCAGCCTGGGACAGCAATTTGGCATTCAGTACTTC
d_call: .; j_call: TRBJ2-3; v_call: TRBV2; clone_size: once; cdr3_aa: CASSEVARANTDTQYF; cdr3_nt: TGTGCCAGCAGTGAAGTAGCGAGGGCTAACACAGATACGCAGTATTTT
d_call: TRBD1; j_call: TRBJ1-4; v_call: TRBV3-1/TRBV3-2; clone_size: .; cdr3_aa: CASRGQSVDEKLFF; cdr3_nt: TGTGCCAGCAGGGGACAGAGTGTAGATGAAAAACTGTTTTTT
d_call: TRBD1; j_call: TRBJ2-2; v_call: TRBV2; clone_size: few; cdr3_aa: CASKGDRGRSGELFF; cdr3_nt: TGTGCCAGCAAAGGGGACAGGGGGAGGTCCGGGGAGCTGTTTTTT
d_call: .; j_call: TRBJ1-1; v_call: TRBV7-9; clone_size: .; cdr3_aa: CASSLEGGRANTEAFF; cdr3_nt: TGTGCCAGCAGCTTAGAGGGTGGGAGGGCCAACACTGAAGCTTTCTTT
d_call: TRBD1; j_call: TRBJ1-4; v_call: TRBV6-5; clone_size: .; cdr3_aa: CASSLQGASNEKLFF; cdr3_nt: TGTGCCAGCAGCCTACAGGGGGCCTCTAATGAAAAACTGTTTTTT
d_call: .; j_call: TRBJ2-5; v_call: TRBV11-1; clone_size: .; cdr3_aa: CASSLRGFETQYF; cdr3_nt: TGTGCCAGCAGCTTAAGGGGGTTCGAGACCCAGTACTTC
d_call: .; j_call: TRBJ2-1; v_call: TRBV7-2; clone_size: .; cdr3_aa: CASSFVFSPLASYEQFF; cdr3_nt: TGTGCCAGCAGCTTTGTATTTTCGCCCCTAGCTAGTTATGAGCAGTTCTTC